These 16 T cell receptor beta chains share one sample of origin, sequenced in a study of technical replicates of blood from four donors. Using immunoSEQ multiplex PCR, the repertoire was profiled, and TCRdb retains in-frame clones only, with some absent. The repertoire has 100,000 or so clones, roughly 95% of them found once; the top ten carry 0.21%. The specimen was T cells isolated from PBMCs. These receptors originate from a human donor in good health.

The chain couples TRBV2 to TRBJ2-5; 9 bases line up with TRBD1. The J call may be faulty, since TRBJ2-7 better matches the DNA end. Germline values: CDR1 SNHLY, CDR2 FYNNEI. This CDR3 contains 15 residues. In DNA form, the CDR3 reads TGTGCCAGCAAAAGATGGGGGACAGGGCTCTACGAGCAGTACTTC. Amino acid sequence: CASKRWGTGLYEQYF.

This sequence joins TRBV10-1 and TRBJ1-1, with 9 positions matching TRBD1. Trimming at V came to 6 bases and at J to 3 bases, leaving 8 bases not matched to a gene. Germline-derived CDR1 and CDR2 are WNHNN and SYGVQD (reference sequence). The CDR3 runs 15 residues. CDR3 protein: CASSDSWTGDTEAFF. DNA of the CDR3: TGCGCCAGCAGCGACTCTTGGACAGGGGACACTGAAGCTTTCTTT.

V is TRBV12-5 and J is TRBJ1-2; 10 bases align to TRBD1. The V and J ends lost 4 bases and 8 bases, in that order; junction bases with no gene match: 7. Germline-derived CDR1 and CDR2 are LGHNT and FRNRAP. This CDR3 region has 14 residues. Here the CDR3 reads CASGSDGTGVGYTF. The DNA of the CDR3 is TGTGCTAGTGGTTCGGACGGGACAGGGGTGGGCTACACCTTC.

The chain uses TRBV4-2 and TRBJ2-6; D is ambiguous. Germline assignment: CDR1 LGHNA and CDR2 YNFKEQ. This CDR3 comprises 17 residues. V lost 2 bases and J lost 1, with 12 bases in between. The CDR3 DNA reads as TGTGCCAGCAGCCAATCGTGGGCCCGATCTGGGGCCAACGTCCTGACTTTC. As protein: CASSQSWARSGANVLTF.

J is TRBJ2-5 and V is TRBV5-1, with TRBD2 matching over 14 bases. Losses at the gene ends were 5 bases for V and 4 bases for J; bases not matched to a gene: 4. CDR3 length equals 15 residues. Looked up from germline, CDR1 is SGHRS and CDR2 is YFSETQ. CDR3 sequence reads: CASRGTSGSLETQYF. For the CDR3, the DNA is TGCGCCAGCAGGGGGACTAGCGGGAGTCTAGAGACCCAGTACTTC.

The sample holds one count of this clone. The chain joins TRBV7-8 to TRBJ1-2; TRBD1 matches at 8 bases. CDR1 and CDR2 from the germline V gene are SGHVS and FQNEAQ. Germline trimming cut 3 bases from V and 8 bases from J; bases unmatched to any gene: 8. The CDR3 is 14 residues long. The chain's CDR3 is CASSLRGRQGGYTF. The DNA for the CDR3 is TGTGCCAGCAGCTTGAGGGGCCGACAGGGGGGCTACACCTTC.

This clone has just one count. J is TRBJ2-2 and V is TRBV5-1; 10 bases are shared with TRBD2. Germline CDR1 SGHRS, CDR2 YFSETQ. Trimming removed 0 bases from V and 1 base from J; junction bases left unmatched: 0. CDR3 length: 16 amino acids. CDR3 sequence: CASSLGTSGNTGELFF. The CDR3, as DNA: TGCGCCAGCAGCTTGGGGACTAGCGGGAACACCGGGGAGCTGTTTTTT.

This chain joins TRBV12-5 and TRBJ2-7, with D perhaps matching TRBD1 (6 bases). Looked up from germline, CDR1 is LGHNT and CDR2 is FRNRAP. Trimming left V 2 bases short and J 2 bases short, with 19 bases between. There are 17 residues in the CDR3. The CDR3 here is CASGLTTRQVVTYEQYF. The CDR3 DNA is TGTGCTAGTGGTTTGACCACTCGACAGGTCGTGACCTACGAGCAGTACTTC.

V and J are TRBV7-2 and TRBJ2-7; D might be TRBD1 (6 bases). V gave up 5 bases and J gave up 5 bases, with 16 bases separating them. The CDR3 is made up of 14 amino acids. The germline V gene encodes CDR1 SGHTA and CDR2 FQGNSA. The CDR3 is CASSPTGLAHEQYF. The CDR3 DNA reads TGTGCCAGCAGCCCCACAGGGCTCGCCCACGAGCAGTACTTC. Variable domain in full (rest from reference TRBV7-2 and TRBJ2-7): GAGVSQSPSNKVTEKGKDVELRCDPISGHTALYWYRQSLGQGLEFLIYFQGNSAPDKSGLPSDRFSAERTGGSVSTLTIQRTQQEDSAVYLCASSPTGLAHEQYFGPGTRLTVT.

This clone was seen a few times. The chain employs TRBV2 and TRBJ2-3; TRBD2 matches 7 bases. This CDR3 comprises 14 residues. The J segment lost 6 bases and the V segment lost 9 bases, leaving 12 bases of the junction unmatched. Germline V gives CDR1 SNHLY, CDR2 FYNNEI. This CDR3 reads CASKRGPPGDTQYF. The CDR3 bases are TGTGCCAGTAAGCGGGGCCCGCCCGGGGATACGCAGTATTTT.

The chain joins TRBV14 to TRBJ2-6; possible D gene TRBD1, 6 bases. Trimming left V 3 bases short and J 2 bases short, with 8 bases between. The CDR3 sequence is 15 residues long. In germline, CDR1 is SGHDN, CDR2 FVKESK. CDR3 nucleotides: TGTGCCAGCAGCCAGCAGGGGCCTGGGGCCAACGTCCTGACTTTC. Encoded protein: CASSQQGPGANVLTF.

The V call is TRBV6-4, the J call TRBJ1-3; 8 bases map to TRBD1. The trim removed 5 bases at V and 0 bases at J, leaving 9 bases unmatched. The CDR3 runs to 17 residues. Germline CDR1 and CDR2: MRHNA and SNTAGT. CDR3 residues: CASSLQGQADSGNTIYF. DNA for the CDR3: TGTGCCAGCAGTCTCCAGGGACAGGCGGACTCTGGAAACACCATATATTTT.

The rearrangement uses TRBV7-9 and TRBJ2-7; perhaps TRBD1 as D (5 bases). This CDR3 comprises 15 residues. Looked up from germline, CDR1 is SEHNR and CDR2 is FQNEAQ (reference sequence). The V end was cut by 1 base, the J end by 9 bases, with 19 bases between. The CDR3 sequence is CASSLGGSRLMGQYF. Here the CDR3 DNA reads TGTGCCAGCAGCTTAGGGGGCTCCAGATTAATGGGGCAGTACTTC.

This clone came up once. DNA of the CDR3: TGTGCCAGCAGCCGGACAGGGCTTTTCTACGAGCAGTACTTC. Encoded protein: CASSRTGLFYEQYF. The genes are TRBV9 and TRBJ2-7, with 8 bases identical to TRBD1. This CDR3 region has 14 residues. Trimming took 4 bases from V and 3 from J; bases not matched to a gene: 6. Germline-derived CDR1 and CDR2 are SGDLS and YYNGEE.

The chain combines TRBV5-6 with TRBJ2-7; TRBD1 matches 8 bases. The germline V gene has CDR1 SGHDT and CDR2 YYEEEE. The trim removed 4 bases at V and 0 bases at J, leaving 3 bases unmatched. This CDR3 region has 14 residues. The CDR3 DNA is TGTGCCAGCAGCGCAGGACAGGGCTCCTACGAGCAGTACTTC. Residues: CASSAGQGSYEQYF.

This chain uses TRBV5-4 with TRBJ2-1, with TRBD2 identical over 11 bases. The CDR3 sequence is 14 residues long. Germline-derived CDR1 and CDR2 are SGHNT and YYREEE (reference sequence). Losses at the gene ends were 5 bases for V and 9 bases for J; bases not matched to a gene: 7. CDR3 sequence: CASSLTSGKVEQFF. Written as DNA, the CDR3 is TGTGCCAGCAGTTTGACTAGCGGGAAGGTTGAGCAGTTCTTC.